This T cell receptor beta chain came from a study of T-cell memory formation after mild COVID-19. Study-level results: Researchers found some responding clones in pre-infection memory, a sign that cross-reactive memory joined. Clonal second-wave expansions that peaked on day 37 had unconfirmed SARS-CoV-2 specificity.

This clonotype occurred many times. Its antigen remains unidentified. TCR alpha and TCR beta cDNA libraries with sample barcodes and UMIs came from 5'RACE using constant-segment primers. A single record per CDR3 protein comes from TCRdb applying MiXCR to the 5' RACE reads. The table records 150,000 to 200,000 distinct CDR3 sequences, 20% to 25% of them present only once. This clonotype originated in an adult woman who had mild COVID-19 (a few samples of this study predate the infection). Cell type and time point are not known. The sample comprised PBMCs or a T cell subset sorted from them (not recorded which).

CDR3 region: CASSVGDSTDTQYF. As DNA, the CDR3 is TGTGCCAGCAGCGTGGGAGATAGCACAGATACGCAGTATTTT. The V call is TRBV9, the J call TRBJ2-3; D perhaps matches TRBD2 (5 bases). In germline, CDR1 is SGDLS, CDR2 YYNGEE. This CDR3 is built from 14 residues. V lost 2 bases to trimming and J lost 0 bases, with 7 bases between them.